This TCR beta chain was recovered during a study of regulatory T cells in long-lasting Graves disease. Overall study: Antithyroid drugs had been taken under 3 months by newly diagnosed Graves' patients.

General observations from the study: Persistent disease was associated with favored TRBV28 usage and with favored use of TRBJ1-2 and TRBJ2-5. Shared public clonotypes totalled roughly 2,500 in persistent patients, compared with 966 in new patients.

The CDR3 runs 15 residues. V was trimmed by 3 bases and J by 5 bases, leaving 13 bases between them. From germline, CDR1 is MDHEN and CDR2 SYDVKM. This clonotype was seen more than once but under ten times. Its matching antigen is unknown. Assembly of TCR beta libraries relied on iRepertoire HTBI primers together with Arm-PCR of CDR3 regions. TCRdb passed the multiplex PCR reads through MiXCR, listing each CDR3 protein once. This sample carries over 500,000 distinct CDR3 sequences, approximately 16% of them seen once, and the ten largest clones take 12%. Time point noted: newly diagnosed GD, antithyroid drugs for less than 3 months. The authors made the TCR library using RNA they extracted from PBMCs. This sample also belongs to another study, concerning T cells in Graves' hyperthyroidism and ophthalmopathy. That report adds: Disease duration under 2 months; hyperthyroidism patients were aged 18 to 65.

Sample: peripheral blood mononuclear cells (PBMCs), taken at new diagnosis, from a patient treated with antithyroid drugs. The J gene is TRBJ2-2, the V gene TRBV28; weak D call: TRBD2 (6 bases). The receptor comes from a man between 18 and 29 years old with Graves disease. This chain's CDR3 is CASSLRGLRTGELFF. DNA of the CDR3: TGTGCCAGCAGTTTGCGGGGCCTGAGGACCGGGGAGCTGTTTTTT. Together with reference TRBV28 and TRBJ2-2, the CDR3 gives the full variable domain: DVKVTQSSRYLVKRTGEKVFLECVQDMDHENMFWYRQDPGLGLRLIYFSYDVKMKEKGDIPEGYSVSREKKERFSLILESASTNQTSMYLCASSLRGLRTGELFFGEGSRLTVL.